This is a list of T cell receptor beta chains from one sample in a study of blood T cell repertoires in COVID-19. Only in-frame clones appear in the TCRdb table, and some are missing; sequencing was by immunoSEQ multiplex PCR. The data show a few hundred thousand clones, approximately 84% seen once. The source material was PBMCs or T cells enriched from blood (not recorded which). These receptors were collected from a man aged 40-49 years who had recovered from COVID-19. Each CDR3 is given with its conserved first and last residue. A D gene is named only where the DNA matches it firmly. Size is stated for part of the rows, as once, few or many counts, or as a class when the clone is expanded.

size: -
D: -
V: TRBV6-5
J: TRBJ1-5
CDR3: CASSYSRDAGPQHF
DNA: TGTGCCAGCAGTTACTCAAGGGATGCGGGGCCCCAGCATTTT

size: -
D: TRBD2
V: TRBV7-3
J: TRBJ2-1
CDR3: CASSLLAGVSYNEQFF
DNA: TGTGCCAGCAGCTTACTAGCGGGGGTCTCCTACAATGAGCAGTTCTTC

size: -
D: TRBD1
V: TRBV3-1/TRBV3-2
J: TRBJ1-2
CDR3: CASSPRQGAYTF
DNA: TGTGCCAGCAGCCCGCGACAGGGGGCTTACACCTTC

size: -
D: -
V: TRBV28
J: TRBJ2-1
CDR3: CASENVAGNEQFF
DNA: TGTGCCAGCGAAAATGTAGCCGGGAATGAGCAGTTCTTC

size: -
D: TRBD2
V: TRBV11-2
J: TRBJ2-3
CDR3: CASSPRGGAGDTQYF
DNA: TGTGCCAGCAGCCCTCGCGGGGGGGCCGGAGATACGCAGTATTTT

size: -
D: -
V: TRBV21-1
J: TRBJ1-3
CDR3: CASSKGRFRSGNTIYF
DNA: TGTGCCAGCAGCAAGGGGCGGTTTCGCTCTGGAAACACCATATATTTT

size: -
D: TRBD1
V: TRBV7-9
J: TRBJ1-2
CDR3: CANDRDGGYTF
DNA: TGTGCCAACGACAGGGATGGAGGCTACACCTTC

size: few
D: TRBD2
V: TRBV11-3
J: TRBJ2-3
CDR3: CASSPGLADSTDTQYF
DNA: TGTGCCAGCAGCCCGGGACTAGCGGATAGCACAGATACGCAGTATTTT

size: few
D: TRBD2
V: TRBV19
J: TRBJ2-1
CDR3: CASSTPGLAFGEQFF
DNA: TGTGCCAGTAGTACCCCGGGACTAGCTTTCGGTGAGCAGTTCTTC

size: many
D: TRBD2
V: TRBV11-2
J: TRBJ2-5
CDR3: CASSHLAGVGETQYF
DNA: TGTGCCAGCAGCCACCTCGCGGGGGTGGGCGAGACCCAGTACTTC

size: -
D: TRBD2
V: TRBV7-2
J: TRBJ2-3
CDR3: CASSLSGGGLLEAQYF
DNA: TGTGCCAGCAGCTTAAGTGGCGGGGGGCTCTTGGAAGCGCAGTATTTT

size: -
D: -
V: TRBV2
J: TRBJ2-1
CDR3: CASSDLVGLMESFSSYNEQFF
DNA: TGTGCCAGCAGTGATCTAGTGGGACTTATGGAATCCTTCAGCTCCTACAATGAGCAGTTCTTC

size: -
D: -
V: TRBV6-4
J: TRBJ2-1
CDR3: CASSIDRASYNEQFF
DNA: TGTGCCAGCAGCATCGACAGAGCCTCCTACAATGAGCAGTTCTTC

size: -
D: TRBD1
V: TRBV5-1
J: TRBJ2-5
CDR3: CASSWGQGMETQYF
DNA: TGCGCCAGCAGCTGGGGACAGGGGATGGAGACCCAGTACTTC

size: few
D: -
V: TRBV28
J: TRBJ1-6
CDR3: CASSFLSRRASPLHF
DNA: TGTGCCAGCAGTTTCCTCAGCAGGAGGGCTTCACCCCTCCACTTT

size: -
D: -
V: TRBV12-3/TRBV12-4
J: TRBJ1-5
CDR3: CASTQEESPQHF
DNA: TGTGCCAGCACCCAGGAAGAATCGCCCCAGCATTTT

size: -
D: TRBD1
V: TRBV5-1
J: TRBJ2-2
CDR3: CASSLGQGYGELFF
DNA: TGCGCCAGCAGCTTGGGACAGGGGTACGGGGAGCTGTTTTTT

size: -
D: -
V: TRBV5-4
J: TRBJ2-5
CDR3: CASSLGQNQETQYF
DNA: TGTGCCAGCAGCTTGGGACAGAACCAAGAGACCCAGTACTTC

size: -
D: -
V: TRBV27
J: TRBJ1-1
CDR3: CASSLLVGLWNTEAFF
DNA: TGTGCCAGCAGTTTATTAGTCGGACTATGGAACACTGAAGCTTTCTTT

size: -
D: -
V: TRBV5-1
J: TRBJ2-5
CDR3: CASSLGALAPGETQYF
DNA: TGCGCCAGCAGCTTGGGGGCGCTAGCGCCGGGTGAGACCCAGTACTTC

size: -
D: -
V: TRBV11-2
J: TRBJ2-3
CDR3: CASSLGGSTDTQYF
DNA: TGTGCCAGCAGCTTAGGAGGCAGCACAGATACGCAGTATTTT

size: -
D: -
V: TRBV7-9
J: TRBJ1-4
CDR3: CASSLMGGEEKLFF
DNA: TGTGCCAGCAGCTTGATGGGGGGTGAAGAAAAACTGTTTTTT

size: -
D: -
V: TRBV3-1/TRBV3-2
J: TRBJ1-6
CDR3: CASSLRGGYSPLHF
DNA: TGTGCCAGCAGCCTAAGGGGGGGCTATTCACCCCTCCACTTT

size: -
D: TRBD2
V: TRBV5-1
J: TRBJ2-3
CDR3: CASSLPGTSGGDTQYF
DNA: TGCGCCAGCAGCTTGCCCGGGACTAGCGGGGGGGATACGCAGTATTTT

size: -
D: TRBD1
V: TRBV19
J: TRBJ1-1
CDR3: CASSKPPGTGNTEAFF
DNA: TGTGCCAGTAGTAAGCCCCCTGGGACAGGGAACACTGAAGCTTTCTTT

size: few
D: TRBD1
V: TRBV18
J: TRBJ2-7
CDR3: CASSPGQGVSYEQYF
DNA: TGTGCCAGCTCACCGGGACAGGGGGTCTCCTACGAGCAGTACTTC

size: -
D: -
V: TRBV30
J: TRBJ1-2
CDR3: CAWSSDRGTSGYTF
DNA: TGTGCCTGGAGTAGTGATAGGGGAACGTCCGGCTACACCTTC

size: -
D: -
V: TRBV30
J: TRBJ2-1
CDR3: CAWSVGIGGAYNEQFF
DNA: TGTGCCTGGAGTGTAGGGATCGGCGGGGCCTACAATGAGCAGTTCTTC

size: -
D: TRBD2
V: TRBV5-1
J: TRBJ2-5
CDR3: CASSRGGSEETQYF
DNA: TGCGCCAGCAGCCGCGGGGGTTCTGAGGAGACCCAGTACTTC

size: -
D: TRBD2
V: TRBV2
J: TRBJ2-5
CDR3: CASILGGSAIQETQYF
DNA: TGTGCCAGCATCCTGGGGGGGTCCGCGATACAAGAGACCCAGTACTTC

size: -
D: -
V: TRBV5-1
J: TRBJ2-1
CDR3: CAARRPGSSYNEQFF
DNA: TGCGCCGCCCGTCGCCCCGGGAGCTCCTACAATGAGCAGTTCTTC

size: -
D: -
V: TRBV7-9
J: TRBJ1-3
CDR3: CASSLSFSGNTIYF
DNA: TGTGCCAGCAGCTTAAGCTTCTCTGGAAACACCATATATTTT

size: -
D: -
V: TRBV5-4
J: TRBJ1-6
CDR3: CASTEGGENSPLHF
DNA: TGTGCCAGCACGGAGGGGGGGGAGAATTCACCCCTCCACTTT

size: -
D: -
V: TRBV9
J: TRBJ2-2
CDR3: CASSSSQGQNTGELFF
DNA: TGTGCCAGCAGCTCGTCTCAGGGGCAGAACACCGGGGAGCTGTTTTTT

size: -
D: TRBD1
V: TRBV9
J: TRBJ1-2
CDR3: CASSVFRTGGGYTF
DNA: TGTGCCAGCAGCGTATTTAGAACAGGGGGAGGCTACACCTTC

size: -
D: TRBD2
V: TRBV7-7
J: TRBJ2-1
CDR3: CASSPRLADSYNEQFF
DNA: TGTGCCAGCAGCCCGAGACTAGCGGACTCCTACAATGAGCAGTTCTTC